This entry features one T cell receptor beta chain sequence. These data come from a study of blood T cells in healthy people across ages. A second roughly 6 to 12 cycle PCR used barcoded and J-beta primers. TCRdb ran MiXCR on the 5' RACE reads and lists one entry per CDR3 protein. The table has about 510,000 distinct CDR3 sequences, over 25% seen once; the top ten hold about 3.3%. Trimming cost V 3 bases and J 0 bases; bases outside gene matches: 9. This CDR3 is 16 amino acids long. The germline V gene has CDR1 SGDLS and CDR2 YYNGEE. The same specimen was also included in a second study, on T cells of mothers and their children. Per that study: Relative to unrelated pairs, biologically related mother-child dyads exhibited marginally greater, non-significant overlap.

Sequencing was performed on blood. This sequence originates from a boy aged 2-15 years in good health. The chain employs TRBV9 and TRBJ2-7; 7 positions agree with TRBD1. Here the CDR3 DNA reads TGTGCCAGCAGCGAAAACCTCTGGGACAGCTCCTACGAGCAGTACTTC. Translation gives CASSENLWDSSYEQYF.